Below are 2 T cell receptor beta chains sequenced from a single sample in a study of T cell changes during pregnancy in multiple sclerosis. The assay was immunoSEQ multiplex PCR, and TCRdb's table has in-frame clones only and misses some. The sample includes around 100,000 clones, just over 90% seen only once; the top ten take approximately 1.2%. Source: peripheral blood, taken in the second trimester of pregnancy. These receptors all stem from a female donor with multiple sclerosis, enrolled in a pregnancy study.

Concerning this clone itself: Other DNA sequences in the sample encode the same CDR3. The genes are TRBV6-5 and TRBJ2-7; 7 positions match TRBD1. V lost 5 bases, J lost 0 bases, and 4 bases stayed unmatched. This CDR3 is built from 14 residues. Germline V CDR1 and CDR2: MNHEY, SVGAGI. CDR3 region: CASSNRDSSYEQYF. Here the CDR3 DNA reads TGTGCCAGCAGTAACCGGGACAGCTCCTACGAGCAGTACTTC.

The rearrangement links TRBV28 to TRBJ1-5, with D uncertain. CDR1 MDHEN and CDR2 SYDVKM come from the germline V gene. Deletions cut 6 bases from V and 3 bases from J, with 6 bases between. The CDR3 runs to 12 residues. CDR3: CASSPINQPQHF. The CDR3 bases are TGTGCCAGCAGCCCCATCAATCAGCCCCAGCATTTT.